This T cell receptor beta chain was sequenced for a study of blood T cell repertoires in COVID-19. Study background: Sample material is recorded as cDNA or gDNA derived from T cells, B-cell-depleted T cells, or PBMCs.

This table comes from immunoSEQ multiplex PCR, and its TCRdb copy is limited to in-frame clones, with some not included. The data contain around 210,000 clones, 75% to 85% of them singletons. The CDR3 spans 14 residues. The germline gives CDR1 MDHEN, CDR2 SYDVKM. The V end lost 3 bases, the J end lost 6 bases, and 12 bases lay between the germline ends. Sequenced input: peripheral blood. The sequence derives from a human donor in a cohort sampled during active COVID-19. The rearrangement uses TRBV28 and TRBJ2-1; D is possibly TRBD1 (6 bases). The CDR3 DNA reads TGTGCCAGCAGTTTCACAGGGTGGTCCAATGAGCAGTTCTTC. Encoded protein: CASSFTGWSNEQFF.